This record covers a single T cell receptor beta chain. MiXCR, run by TCRdb on the 5' RACE reads, gives a single entry per CDR3 protein. In the table there are a few hundred thousand distinct CDR3 sequences, 15% to 20% of which are singletons. Looked up from germline, CDR1 is SGHTA and CDR2 is FQGTGA. This CDR3 is 14 amino acids long. With 5 bases clipped from V and 8 bases from J, the junction kept 10 bases outside the gene matches. These data originate in a study of T-cell memory formation after mild COVID-19. Sequencing was performed on PBMCs or a T cell subset sorted from them (not recorded which). The V gene is TRBV7-3, the J gene TRBJ1-1; 8 nucleotides agree with TRBD1. The TCR originated in a young man who had mild COVID-19 (a few samples of this study predate the infection). Cell type and time point are not known. The CDR3 loop reads CASSLKPTGEEAFF. In nucleotides, the CDR3 is TGTGCCAGCAGCCTAAAACCGACAGGGGAAGAAGCTTTCTTT. Variable domain in full (rest from reference TRBV7-3 and TRBJ1-1): GAGVSQTPSNKVTEKGKYVELRCDPISGHTALYWYRQSLGQGPEFLIYFQGTGAADDSGLPNDRFFAVRPEGSVSTLKIQRTERGDSAVYLCASSLKPTGEEAFFGQGTRLTVV.